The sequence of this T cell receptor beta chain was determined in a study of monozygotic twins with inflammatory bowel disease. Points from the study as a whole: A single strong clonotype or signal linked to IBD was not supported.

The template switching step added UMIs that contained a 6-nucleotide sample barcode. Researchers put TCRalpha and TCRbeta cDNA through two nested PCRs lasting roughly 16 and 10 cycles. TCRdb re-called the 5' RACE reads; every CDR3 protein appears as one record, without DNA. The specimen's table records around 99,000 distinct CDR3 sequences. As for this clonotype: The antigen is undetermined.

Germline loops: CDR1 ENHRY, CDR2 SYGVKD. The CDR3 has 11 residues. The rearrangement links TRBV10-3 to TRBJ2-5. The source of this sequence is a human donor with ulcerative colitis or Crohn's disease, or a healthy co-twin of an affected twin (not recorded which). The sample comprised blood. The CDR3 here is CAISSQETQYF.